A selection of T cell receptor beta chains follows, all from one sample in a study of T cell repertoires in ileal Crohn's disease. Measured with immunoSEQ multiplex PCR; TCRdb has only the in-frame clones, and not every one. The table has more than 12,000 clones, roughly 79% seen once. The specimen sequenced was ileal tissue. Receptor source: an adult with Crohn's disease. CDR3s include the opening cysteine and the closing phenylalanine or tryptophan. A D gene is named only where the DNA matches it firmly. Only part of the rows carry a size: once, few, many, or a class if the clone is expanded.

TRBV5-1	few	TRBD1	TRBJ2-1	TGCGCCAGCAGCTTGGTGACAGGGGCGTACTCCTACAATGAGCAGTTCTTC	CASSLVTGAYSYNEQFF
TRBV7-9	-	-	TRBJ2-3	TGTGCCAGCAGCGGGGGATATGGCACAGATACGCAGTATTTT	CASSGGYGTDTQYF
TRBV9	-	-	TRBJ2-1	TGTGCCAGCAGCGTACAGGTTCACAATGAGCAGTTCTTC	CASSVQVHNEQFF
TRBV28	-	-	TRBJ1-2	TGTGCCAGCAGTTTTCAGGACTATGGCTACACCTTC	CASSFQDYGYTF
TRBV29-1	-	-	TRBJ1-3	TGCAGCGAAATAACCTCTGGAAACACCATATATTTT	CSEITSGNTIYF
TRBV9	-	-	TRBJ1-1	TGTGCCAGCAGCCCAAAGGCAGGTCTGGACACTGAAGCTTTCTTT	CASSPKAGLDTEAFF
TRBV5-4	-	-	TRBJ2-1	TGTGCCAGCAGCCATGTCAATGAGCAGTTCTTC	CASSHVNEQFF
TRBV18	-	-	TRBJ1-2	TGTGCCAGCTCACCAAAGGTAGAGACCTATGGCTACACCTTC	CASSPKVETYGYTF
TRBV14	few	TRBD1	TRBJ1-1	TGTGCCAGCAGCCCTGGGACAGGGTCCACTGAAGCTTTCTTT	CASSPGTGSTEAFF
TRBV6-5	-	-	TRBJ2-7	TGTGCCAGCAGTGCCAGGACCTCCTACGAGCAGTACTTC	CASSARTSYEQYF
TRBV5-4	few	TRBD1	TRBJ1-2	TGTGCCAGCAGCTTGGGGACAGGGACTAACTATGGCTACACCTTC	CASSLGTGTNYGYTF
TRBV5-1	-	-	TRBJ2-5	TGCGCCAGCAGCTTGGCAGAGACCCAGTACTTC	CASSLAETQYF
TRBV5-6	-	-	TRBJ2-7	TGTGCCAGCAGCTGGGCGAGGACTTACGAGCAGTACTTC	CASSWARTYEQYF
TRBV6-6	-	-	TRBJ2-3	TGTGCCAGCAGTTACCCTGTGAGAGATACGCAGTATTTT	CASSYPVRDTQYF
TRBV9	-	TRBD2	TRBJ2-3	TGTGCCAGCAGCGTATTCCCGGGGGGGGGCACAGATACGCAGTATTTT	CASSVFPGGGTDTQYF
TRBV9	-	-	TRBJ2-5	TGTGCCAGCAGCGTAGGGGCAGGGTCGTACCAAGAGACCCAGTACTTC	CASSVGAGSYQETQYF
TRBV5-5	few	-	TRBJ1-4	TGTGCCAGCAGCTTGGCTTTCGGGCGGGAAAAACTGTTTTTT	CASSLAFGREKLFF
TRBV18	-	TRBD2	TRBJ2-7	TGTGCCAGCTCCGCAGGGCCTAGCGGGTCAGCCTACGAGCAGTACTTC	CASSAGPSGSAYEQYF
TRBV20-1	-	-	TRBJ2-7	TGCAGTGCCCCTCGTGGGTACGAGCAGTACTTC	CSAPRGYEQYF
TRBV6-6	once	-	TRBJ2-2	TGTGCCAGCAGTCCCCAAGGACTTGGCGGGGAGCTGTTTTTT	CASSPQGLGGELFF
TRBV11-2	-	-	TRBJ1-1	TGTGCCAGCAGCTTAGGGTACAGGACCAGGGGACGGTACAGTGAAGCTTTCTTT	CASSLGYRTRGRYSEAFF
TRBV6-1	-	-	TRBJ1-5	TGTGCCAGCAGTGCAACAGGGAATAGCAATCAGCCCCAGCATTTT	CASSATGNSNQPQHF
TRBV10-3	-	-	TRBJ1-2	TGTGCCATCAGTGACCTCGGGAGTCGGGATGGCTACACCTTC	CAISDLGSRDGYTF
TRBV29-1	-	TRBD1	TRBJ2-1	TGCAGCGTAATACCCGGGACAGGCAACAATGAGCAGTTCTTC	CSVIPGTGNNEQFF
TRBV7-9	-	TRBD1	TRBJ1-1	TGTGCCAGCAGTCCTCCGGGACAGGGGGCGAGGGCTGAAGCTTTCTTT	CASSPPGQGARAEAFF
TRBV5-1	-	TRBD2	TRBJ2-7	TGCGCCAGCAGCTTGGGAGCGGGAGGGACCAGCTCCTACGAGCAGTACTTC	CASSLGAGGTSSYEQYF
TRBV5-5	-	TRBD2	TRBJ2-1	TGTGCCAGCAGCCGGACTAGCGGGAGGTTCAATGAGCAGTTCTTC	CASSRTSGRFNEQFF
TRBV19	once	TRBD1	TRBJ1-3	TGTGCCAGTAGTGCCCCAACCGGGACAGGAGGAAACACCATATATTTT	CASSAPTGTGGNTIYF
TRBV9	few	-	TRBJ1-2	TGTGCCAGCAGCGTAGGCCAGGGTAATGGCTACACCTTC	CASSVGQGNGYTF
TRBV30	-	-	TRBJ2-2	TGTGCCTGGACAGGTAACACCGGGGAGCTGTTTTTT	CAWTGNTGELFF
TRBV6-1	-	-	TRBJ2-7	TGTGCCAGCCTAGACCCCCCCTACGAGCAGTACTTC	CASLDPPYEQYF
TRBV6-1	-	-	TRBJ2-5	TGTGCCAGCAGTGCCGTAGGTGAGACCCAGTACTTC	CASSAVGETQYF
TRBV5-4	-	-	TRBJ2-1	TGTGCCAGCAGCTTGTGGGGGCCCGGTGAGCAGTTCTTC	CASSLWGPGEQFF
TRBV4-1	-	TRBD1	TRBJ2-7	TGCGCCAGCAGCCAAGATCCCCGAGGAATACAGGGGGCGGGGGAGCAGTACTTC	CASSQDPRGIQGAGEQYF
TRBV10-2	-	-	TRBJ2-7	TGCGCCAGCAGCTCTGACAGCTCCTACGAGCAGTACTTC	CASSSDSSYEQYF
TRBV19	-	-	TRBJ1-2	TGTGCCAGTCAGTTTCAACAGGGCCCCTATGGCTACACCTTC	CASQFQQGPYGYTF
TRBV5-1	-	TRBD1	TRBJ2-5	TGCGCCAGCAGCTTGGGGACAGGGAGCGAGTACTTC	CASSLGTGSEYF
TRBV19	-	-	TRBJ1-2	TGTGCCAGTAGCCTCACAGGTGCTGCCGATGACTACACCTTC	CASSLTGAADDYTF
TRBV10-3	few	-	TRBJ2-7	TGTGCCACGCTCTCCCAGGGCAACGAGCAGTACTTC	CATLSQGNEQYF
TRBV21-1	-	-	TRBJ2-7	TGTGCCAGCAGCAAACTGTGGGCAGGGCCCTACGAGCAGTACTTC	CASSKLWAGPYEQYF
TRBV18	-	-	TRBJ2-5	TGTGCCAGCTCGCTCCGGGGGTCGACAGAAGAGACCCAGTACTTC	CASSLRGSTEETQYF
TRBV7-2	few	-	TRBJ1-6	TGTGCCAGCAGCTTACAGAATAATTCACCCCTCCACTTT	CASSLQNNSPLHF
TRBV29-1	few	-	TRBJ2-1	TGCAGCGTTAGTGTGGACGGCTACAATGAGCAGTTCTTC	CSVSVDGYNEQFF
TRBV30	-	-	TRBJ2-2	TGTGCCTGGAGTGTACTTACTAACACCGGGGAGCTGTTTTTT	CAWSVLTNTGELFF